Below, 24 T cell receptor beta chains from the same sample are listed, as sequenced in a study of radiation and T cells in renal cell carcinoma. Time point: blood 2 weeks post-SBRT. Sample treatment: 15 Gy SBRT to primary tumor, nephrectomy 4 weeks later. Produced via immunoSEQ multiplex PCR; TCRdb's table is partial and in-frame only. This sample has 150,000 to 160,000 clones, with roughly 86% found just once. Sequencing used blood, obtained from a patient whose treatment included radiotherapy and nephrectomy. Source of these receptors: a woman aged 45-59 years with renal cell carcinoma.

V gene TRBV6-5 combines with J gene TRBJ2-5; 11 bases are shared with TRBD1. Unmatched junction bases numbered 7, after V lost 2 bases and J lost 5 bases. This CDR3 is 16 amino acids long. Germline CDR1 and CDR2: MNHEY and SVGAGI. CDR3 coding DNA: TGTGCCAGCAGTTACGGGGGACAGGGGGGGAAGGAGACCCAGTACTTC. Encoded protein: CASSYGGQGGKETQYF.

This CDR3 reads CASSLRDRGINEQFF. Written as DNA, the CDR3 is TGTGCCAGCAGCCTCCGGGACAGGGGCATCAATGAGCAGTTCTTC. The chain combines TRBV7-2 with TRBJ2-1; 10 bases agree with TRBD1. With 5 bases clipped from V and 6 bases from J, the junction kept 7 bases outside the gene matches. This CDR3 is built from 15 residues. The germline V gene has CDR1 SGHTA and CDR2 FQGNSA.

This clone was detected a few times. V and J are TRBV9 and TRBJ2-5; D perhaps matches TRBD2 (6 bases). Trimming pared 0 bases from V and 5 bases from J, leaving 14 bases between. This CDR3 region has 15 residues. Germline loops: CDR1 SGDLS, CDR2 YYNGEE. For the CDR3, the DNA is TGTGCCAGCAGCGTAGCTATCAGGGACTTTGAGACCCAGTACTTC. It specifies CASSVAIRDFETQYF.

The DNA for the CDR3 is TGTGCCAGCAGCAGGCTCGGGACAGGCTACGAGCAGTACTTC. Translated: CASSRLGTGYEQYF. The chain joins TRBV5-8 to TRBJ2-7; the match to TRBD1 covers 8 bases. V shed 4 bases and J 3 bases; nucleotides not matched to a gene: 6. CDR3 length: 14 residues. Germline V gene sequence: CDR1 SGHTS, CDR2 YDEGEE.

V is TRBV19 and J is TRBJ1-2; 8 nucleotides agree with TRBD1. The CDR3 has 12 residues. Losses at the gene ends were 6 bases for V and 8 bases for J; bases not matched to a gene: 5. Germline loops: CDR1 LNHDA, CDR2 SQIVND (reference sequence). CDR3 DNA: TGTGCCAGTAGACAGGGGGGAGGCGGCTACACCTTC. Protein sequence: CASRQGGGGYTF.

The chain recombines TRBV19 with TRBJ2-5; tentatively, D is TRBD1 or TRBD2 (5 bases each). The CDR3 spans 12 residues. V lost 10 bases to trimming and J lost 5 bases, with 14 bases between them. Germline CDR1 and CDR2: LNHDA and SQIVND (reference sequence). The CDR3 spells CATAGTGETQYF. The CDR3 bases are TGTGCCACCGCAGGGACGGGGGAGACCCAGTACTTC.

V usage is TRBV5-5 and J usage is TRBJ1-6; D remains ambiguous. Germline CDR1 reads SGHKS; CDR2 reads YYEKEE (reference sequence). V lost 3 bases, J lost 0 bases, and 4 bases lay in between. CDR3 length: 14 residues. CDR3 sequence (DNA): TGTGCCAGCAGCTCGAGCTCCTATAATTCACCCCTCCACTTT. It is translated as CASSSSSYNSPLHF.

The chain couples TRBV6-1 to TRBJ1-3; D call uncertain. The CDR3 spans 13 residues. Germline V gene data show CDR1 as MNHNS and CDR2 as SASEGT. The ends were cut back, 4 bases at V and 4 bases at J, with 8 bases in the middle. CDR3 DNA sequence: TGTGCCAGCAGTGGGCCCCTCGGAAACACCATATATTTT. It yields the protein CASSGPLGNTIYF.

This clone has just a few counts. The chain couples TRBV9 to TRBJ1-6, with D unclear. Trimming took 0 bases from V and 10 from J, leaving 5 bases between them. Germline CDR1 reads SGDLS; CDR2 reads YYNGEE. This CDR3 is built from 12 residues. This CDR3 reads CASSVAESPLHF. The CDR3 nucleotides read TGTGCCAGCAGCGTAGCTGAATCACCCCTCCACTTT.

The chain is built from TRBV7-9 and TRBJ2-5, with 8 bases lining up with TRBD2. Germline V gene lookup returns CDR1 SEHNR and CDR2 FQNEAQ (reference sequence). Trimming cost V 2 bases and J 3 bases; bases outside gene matches: 2. The CDR3 covers 14 residues. CDR3 DNA sequence: TGTGCCAGCAGCTTAACAGCGGGAGAAGAGACCCAGTACTTC. Translation: CASSLTAGEETQYF.

The chain joins TRBV4-1 to TRBJ2-1; TRBD2 matches at 11 bases. Germline-derived CDR1 and CDR2 are MGHRA and YSYEKL. The trim removed 2 bases at V and 4 bases at J, leaving 4 bases unmatched. This CDR3 region has 16 residues. The CDR3 region is CASSQRGTSGYNEQFF. CDR3 DNA: TGCGCCAGCAGCCAACGGGGGACTAGCGGTTACAATGAGCAGTTCTTC.

The chain carries TRBV5-4 and TRBJ2-5, with D perhaps TRBD2 (5 bases). The V end was cut by 0 bases, the J end by 7 bases, with 19 bases between. The V gene's germline CDR1 is SGHNT and CDR2 YYREEE (reference sequence). There are 16 residues in the CDR3. The CDR3 is CASSLVTGRYSRTQYF. The CDR3, as DNA: TGTGCCAGCAGCTTGGTAACGGGAAGGTATTCCCGGACCCAGTACTTC. The full variable domain, rest sourced from reference TRBV5-4 and TRBJ2-5, is ETGVTQSPTHLIKTRGQQVTLRCSSQSGHNTVSWYQQALGQGPQFIFQYYREEENGRGNFPPRFSGLQFPNYSSELNVNALELDDSALYLCASSLVTGRYSRTQYFGPGTRLLVL.

The CDR3 DNA sequence: TGCGCCAGCAGCTTGGCCCTTGACGCCAGGGGTGGGGATTCACCCCTCCACTTT. Amino acid sequence: CASSLALDARGGDSPLHF. This chain connects TRBV5-1 to TRBJ1-6, with TRBD1 as a possible D gene (6 bases). CDR3 length equals 18 residues. The V gene's germline CDR1 is SGHRS and CDR2 YFSETQ. V lost 0 bases and J lost 8, with 21 bases in between.

This chain connects TRBV6-6 to TRBJ2-3, with TRBD2 matching over 10 bases. Trimming took 8 bases from V and 5 from J; bases not matched to a gene: 10. This CDR3 has 15 amino acids. Germline V gives CDR1 MNHNY, CDR2 SVGAGI (reference sequence). This CDR3 is CASVDSGGARDTQYF. The CDR3 region has the DNA TGTGCCAGCGTCGACAGCGGGGGGGCGCGAGATACGCAGTATTTT.

The gene calls are TRBV15 and TRBJ2-1, with 10 bases matching TRBD1. This CDR3 is built from 17 residues. Germline-derived CDR1 and CDR2 are LNHNV and YYDKDF (reference sequence). Trimming removed 0 bases from V and 8 bases from J; junction bases left unmatched: 10. The DNA for the CDR3 is TGTGCCACCAGCAGAGACCCGACAGGGGGCGGATTCGATGAGCAGTTCTTC. Translation: CATSRDPTGGGFDEQFF.

This chain links TRBV4-1 with TRBJ2-3; 7 bases map to TRBD2. Germline V CDR1 and CDR2: MGHRA, YSYEKL. The CDR3 runs to 14 residues. The junction had 9 bases not matched to a gene; V was cut back by 1 base and J by 11 bases. In DNA form, the CDR3 reads TGCGCCAGCAGCCAAGTCGGGGAGGGGTGGGGGCAGTATTTT. It specifies CASSQVGEGWGQYF.

V gene TRBV11-2 combines with J gene TRBJ2-7, with no clear D. The germline CDR1 and CDR2 sequences are SGHAT and FQNNGV. The V and J ends lost 1 base and 5 bases respectively, with 18 bases between them. CDR3 length: 16 amino acids. In DNA, the CDR3 is TGTGCCAGCAGCTTAGTGGTCAGTGGATATCGGGACGAGCAGTACTTC. As protein: CASSLVVSGYRDEQYF. Supplemented by reference TRBV11-2 and TRBJ2-7, the full variable domain reads EAGVAQSPRYKIIEKRQSVAFWCNPISGHATLYWYQQILGQGPKLLIQFQNNGVVDDSQLPKDRFSAERLKGVDSTLKIQPAKLEDSAVYLCASSLVVSGYRDEQYFGPGTRLTVT.

The chain is built from TRBV7-9 and TRBJ2-6, with D possibly TRBD2 on 5 matching bases. The CDR3 is 15 residues long. Per the germline V gene, CDR1 is SEHNR and CDR2 is FQNEAQ (reference sequence). Deletions cut 6 bases from V and 2 bases from J, with 11 bases between. The CDR3 reads CASRTTGAGANVLTF. The CDR3 DNA reads TGTGCCAGCAGGACGACCGGGGCTGGGGCCAACGTCCTGACTTTC.

This chain uses TRBV7-6 with TRBJ2-5, with D unclear. Germline V gene sequence: CDR1 SGHVS, CDR2 FNYEAQ. The V end was cut by 11 bases, the J end by 2 bases, with 3 bases between. The CDR3 totals 9 residues. In nucleotides, the CDR3 is TGTGCCTTACAAGAGACCCAGTACTTC. It yields the protein CALQETQYF.

The chain couples TRBV19 to TRBJ1-3; TRBD1 aligns across 7 bases. Germline V gene lookup returns CDR1 LNHDA and CDR2 SQIVND (reference sequence). This CDR3 is built from 15 residues. The V and J ends lost 3 bases and 2 bases, in that order; junction bases with no gene match: 4. In nucleotides, the CDR3 is TGTGCCAGTAGTATGGGGAGGGGGCCTGGAAACACCATATATTTT. Its protein is CASSMGRGPGNTIYF.

This chain joins TRBV15 and TRBJ1-2, with 8 nucleotides matching TRBD1. CDR1 and CDR2 (germline): LNHNV, YYDKDF (reference sequence). This CDR3 contains 15 residues. The ends lost 5 bases at V and 8 bases at J; junction bases unmatched: 13. CDR3 DNA sequence: TGTGCCACCAGCGGTACCTCAGGGGGCGCGGGCGGCTACACCTTC. This gives the protein CATSGTSGGAGGYTF.

The chain is built from TRBV20-1 and TRBJ1-1; D not certain. Looked up from germline, CDR1 is DFQATT and CDR2 is SNEGSKA (reference sequence). V lost 5 bases and J 4 bases, leaving 8 bases between the germline ends. This CDR3 has 11 amino acids. The CDR3 sequence: CSAWVGTEAFF. DNA of the CDR3: TGCAGTGCTTGGGTCGGCACTGAAGCTTTCTTT.

The chain combines TRBV2 with TRBJ1-2; TRBD1 is a possible D gene (6 bases). There are 15 residues in the CDR3. Germline V gene lookup returns CDR1 SNHLY and CDR2 FYNNEI. Trimming removed 4 bases from V and 7 bases from J, with 19 bases in between. Written as DNA, the CDR3 is TGTGCCAGCAGTGTTCAGGGGCCGCCTTCGGGTGGCTACACCTTC. This translates into CASSVQGPPSGGYTF.

The chain carries TRBV30 and TRBJ1-3, with D possibly matching TRBD1 (5 bases). Trimming left V 1 base short and J 0 bases short, with 7 bases between. The germline V gene has CDR1 GTSNPN and CDR2 SVGIG (reference sequence). This CDR3 has 14 amino acids. CDR3 region: CAWSGDYSGNTIYF. CDR3 bases: TGTGCCTGGAGTGGGGACTACTCTGGAAACACCATATATTTT.